This passage covers 6 T cell receptor beta chains from one sample sequenced in a study of technical replicates of blood from several donors. TCRdb keeps only in-frame clones here, not all; method: immunoSEQ multiplex PCR. The table includes tens of thousands of clones, 88% detected once. The sequencing input was PBMCs. The origin of the receptors is a human donor in good health. Some clones in this sample may be carry-over from other donors' samples.

This clone was recorded a few times. The chain joins TRBV2 to TRBJ1-5; D unresolved. The CDR3 is 12 residues long. Germline CDR1 SNHLY, CDR2 FYNNEI. The V end was cut by 2 bases, the J end by 6 bases, with 5 bases between. In DNA, the CDR3 is TGTGCCAGCAGTGAAAACATTCAGCCCCAGCATTTT. This sequence encodes CASSENIQPQHF.

The chain employs TRBV7-9 and TRBJ2-6, with D perhaps TRBD2 (7 bases). V lost 4 bases and J lost 2, with 21 bases in between. The CDR3 runs to 19 residues. The germline gives CDR1 SEHNR, CDR2 FQNEAQ (reference sequence). The CDR3 spells CASSSQGGGSEPGANVLTF. Written as DNA, the CDR3 is TGTGCCAGCAGCTCCCAGGGAGGGGGGTCGGAACCTGGGGCCAACGTCCTGACTTTC.

V usage is TRBV6-5 and J usage is TRBJ1-3; D gene uncertain. The germline V gene has CDR1 MNHEY and CDR2 SVGAGI. This CDR3 has 14 amino acids. Trimming took off 10 bases at V and 5 bases at J, with 18 bases between the two ends. The CDR3 sequence: CATARGSQRNTIYF. The CDR3, as DNA: TGTGCCACCGCGAGAGGGTCACAGAGAAACACCATATATTTT.

This chain connects TRBV7-8 to TRBJ2-3; 10 bases match TRBD1. Germline trimming cut 5 bases from V and 1 base from J; bases unmatched to any gene: 3. Germline V gene sequence: CDR1 SGHVS, CDR2 FQNEAQ. The CDR3 extends over 15 amino acids. CDR3 sequence: CASSRGTGGTDTQYF. In nucleotides, the CDR3 is TGTGCCAGCAGCCGAGGGACAGGGGGCACAGATACGCAGTATTTT.

The CDR3 loop reads CASSEPPGTGVEKLFF. CDR3 nucleotide sequence: TGTGCCAGCAGTGAACCTCCCGGCACAGGGGTCGAAAAACTGTTTTTT. The chain has TRBV25-1 and TRBJ1-4; TRBD1 matches 7 bases. J gave up 8 bases and V 2 bases, and 11 bases lay outside the gene matches. The CDR3 sequence is 16 residues long. Germline CDR1 reads MGHDK; CDR2 reads SYGVNS.

This clone was found a few times. At one end, the junction sequence differs from germline, possibly due to a read error. This chain links TRBV5-6 with TRBJ1-1; no firm D call. The CDR3 is made up of 14 amino acids. Looked up from germline, CDR1 is SGHDT and CDR2 is YYEEEE. As DNA, the CDR3 is TGTGCCAGCAGCTCGAGGGTTGAACAGCAGTCCAGTTCTTTT. Protein sequence: CASSSRVEQQSSSF. The whole variable domain, filled in from reference TRBV5-6 and TRBJ1-1, reads DAGVTQSPTHLIKTRGQQVTLRCSPKSGHDTVSWYQQALGQGPQFIFQYYEEEERQRGNFPDRFSGHQFPNYSSELNVNALLLGDSALYLCASSSRVEQQSSSFGQGTRLTVV.